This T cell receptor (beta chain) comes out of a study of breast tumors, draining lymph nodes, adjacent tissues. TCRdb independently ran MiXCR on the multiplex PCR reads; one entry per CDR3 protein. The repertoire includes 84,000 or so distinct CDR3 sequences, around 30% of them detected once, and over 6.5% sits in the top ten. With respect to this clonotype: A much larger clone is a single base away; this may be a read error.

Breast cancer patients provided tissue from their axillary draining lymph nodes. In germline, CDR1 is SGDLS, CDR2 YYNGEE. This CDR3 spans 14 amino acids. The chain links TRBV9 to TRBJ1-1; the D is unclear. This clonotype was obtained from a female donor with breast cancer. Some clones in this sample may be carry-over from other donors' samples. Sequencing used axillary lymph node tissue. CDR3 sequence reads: CASSLARSNTEVFF. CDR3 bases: TGCGCCAGCAGCTTGGCCCGCTCGAACACTGAAGTTTTCTTT.